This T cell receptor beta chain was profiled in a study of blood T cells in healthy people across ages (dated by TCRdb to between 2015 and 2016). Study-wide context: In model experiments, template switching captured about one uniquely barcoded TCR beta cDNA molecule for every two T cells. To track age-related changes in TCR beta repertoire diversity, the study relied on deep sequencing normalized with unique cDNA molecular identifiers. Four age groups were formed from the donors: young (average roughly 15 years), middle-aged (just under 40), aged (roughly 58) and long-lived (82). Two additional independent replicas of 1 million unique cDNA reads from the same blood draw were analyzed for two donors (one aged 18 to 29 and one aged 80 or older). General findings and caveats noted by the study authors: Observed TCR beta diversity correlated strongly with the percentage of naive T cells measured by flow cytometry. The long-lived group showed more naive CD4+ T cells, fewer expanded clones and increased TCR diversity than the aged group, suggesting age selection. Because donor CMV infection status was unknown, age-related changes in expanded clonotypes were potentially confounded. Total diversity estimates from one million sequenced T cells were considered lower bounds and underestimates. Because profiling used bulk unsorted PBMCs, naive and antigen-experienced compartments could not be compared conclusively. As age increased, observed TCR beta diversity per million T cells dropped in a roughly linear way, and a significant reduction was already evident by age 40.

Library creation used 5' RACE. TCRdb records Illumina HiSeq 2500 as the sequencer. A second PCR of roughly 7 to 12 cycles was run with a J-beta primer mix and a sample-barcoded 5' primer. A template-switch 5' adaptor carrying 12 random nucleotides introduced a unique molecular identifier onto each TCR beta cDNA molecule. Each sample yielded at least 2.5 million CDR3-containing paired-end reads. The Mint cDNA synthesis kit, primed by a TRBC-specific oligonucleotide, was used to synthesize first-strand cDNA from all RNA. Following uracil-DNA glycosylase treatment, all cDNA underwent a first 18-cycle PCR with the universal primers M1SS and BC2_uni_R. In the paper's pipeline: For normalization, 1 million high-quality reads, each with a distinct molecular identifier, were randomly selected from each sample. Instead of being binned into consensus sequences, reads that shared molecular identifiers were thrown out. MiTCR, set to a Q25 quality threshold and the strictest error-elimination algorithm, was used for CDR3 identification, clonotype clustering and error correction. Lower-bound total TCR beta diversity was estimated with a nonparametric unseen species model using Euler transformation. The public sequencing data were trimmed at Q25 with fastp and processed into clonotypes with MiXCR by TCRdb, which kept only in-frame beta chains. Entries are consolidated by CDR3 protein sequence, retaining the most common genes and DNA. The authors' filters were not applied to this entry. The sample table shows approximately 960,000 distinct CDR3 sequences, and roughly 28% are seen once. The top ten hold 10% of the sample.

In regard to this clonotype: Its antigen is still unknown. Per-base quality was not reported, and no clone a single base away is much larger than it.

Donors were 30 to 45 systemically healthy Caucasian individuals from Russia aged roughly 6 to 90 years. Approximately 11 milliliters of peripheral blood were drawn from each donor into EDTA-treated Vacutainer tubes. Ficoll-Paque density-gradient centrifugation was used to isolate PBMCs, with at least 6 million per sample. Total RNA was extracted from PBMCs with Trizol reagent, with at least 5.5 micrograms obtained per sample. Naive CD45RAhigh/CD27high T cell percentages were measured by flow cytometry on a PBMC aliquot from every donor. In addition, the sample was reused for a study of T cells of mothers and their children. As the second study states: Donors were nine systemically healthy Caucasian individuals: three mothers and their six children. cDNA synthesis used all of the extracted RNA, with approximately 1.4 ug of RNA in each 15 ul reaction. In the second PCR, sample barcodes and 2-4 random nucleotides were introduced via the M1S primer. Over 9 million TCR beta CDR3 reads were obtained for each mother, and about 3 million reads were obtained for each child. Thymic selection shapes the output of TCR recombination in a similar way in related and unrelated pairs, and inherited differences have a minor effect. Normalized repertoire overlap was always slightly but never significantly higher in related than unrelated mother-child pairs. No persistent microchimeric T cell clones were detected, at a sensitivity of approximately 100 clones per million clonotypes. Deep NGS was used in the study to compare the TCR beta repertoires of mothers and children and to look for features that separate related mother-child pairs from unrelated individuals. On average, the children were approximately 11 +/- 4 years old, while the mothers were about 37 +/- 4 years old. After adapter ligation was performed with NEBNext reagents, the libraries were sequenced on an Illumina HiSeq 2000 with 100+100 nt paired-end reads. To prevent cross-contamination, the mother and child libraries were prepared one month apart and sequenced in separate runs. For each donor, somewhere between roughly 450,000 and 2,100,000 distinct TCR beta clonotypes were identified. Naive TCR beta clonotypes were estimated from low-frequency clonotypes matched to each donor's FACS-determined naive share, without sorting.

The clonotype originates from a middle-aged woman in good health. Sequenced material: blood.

CDR3 region: CASSHDRVAGGRADTQYF. The DNA sequence is given as TGCGCCAGCAGCCACGATCGTGTGGCGGGGGGGCGGGCAGATACGCAGTATTTT. Here the chain combines TRBV4-1 and TRBJ2-3; TRBD2 lines up with 9 middle nucleotides. The germline V gene encodes CDR1 MGHRA and CDR2 YSYEKL. Clipping removes 3 bases from V and 4 bases from J, with 14 as the unmatched junction base count. The CDR3 covers 18 residues, taking in both the cysteine and the phenylalanine. Kept here is only the CDR3 DNA, which spans 54 bases and is read in frame from base 1.